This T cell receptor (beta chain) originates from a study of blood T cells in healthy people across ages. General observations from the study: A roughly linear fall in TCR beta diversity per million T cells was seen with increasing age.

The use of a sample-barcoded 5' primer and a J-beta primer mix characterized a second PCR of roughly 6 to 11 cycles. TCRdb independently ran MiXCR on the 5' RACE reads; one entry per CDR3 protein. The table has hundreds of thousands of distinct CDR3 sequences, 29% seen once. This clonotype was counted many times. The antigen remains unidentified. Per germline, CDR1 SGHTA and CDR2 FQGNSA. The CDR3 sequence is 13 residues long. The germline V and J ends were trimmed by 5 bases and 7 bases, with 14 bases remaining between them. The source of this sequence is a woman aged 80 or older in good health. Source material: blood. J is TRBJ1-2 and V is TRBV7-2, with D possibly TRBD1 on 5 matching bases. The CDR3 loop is CASSPQGAAGYTF. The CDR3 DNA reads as TGTGCCAGCAGCCCCCAAGGGGCGGCTGGCTACACCTTC.